This T cell receptor beta chain came from a study of blood T cell repertoires in COVID-19 (dated by TCRdb to 2018 to 2020). Study-level background: Collaborator samples came from the United States, Italy and Spain and covered acute and convalescent phases of COVID-19. Deeply sampled blood TCRbeta repertoires from subjects exposed to, actively infected with, or recovered from COVID-19 were included in the dataset. The sample metadata nearly always contained a de-identified subject ID, COVID-19 status, age in years and sex. A freely available public database, intended as a resource for researchers studying the immune response to SARS-CoV-2, is where the repertoires were released. The material from the prospective study consisted of cDNA or gDNA derived from T cells, B-cell-depleted T cells, or PBMCs. Samples were obtained from the ongoing ImmuneRACE study (first 160 participants) and from some 1,300 subjects provided by 6 global collaborators. Where available, HLA class I and class II types were obtained from metadata supplied by the sample provider rather than from assay-based typing. Findings and caveats that apply to the study as a whole: The amount of clinical and demographic metadata varied by source and participant and was provided uncurated.

A word on this clone: Its binding antigen is unknown. Nothing much larger sits one base from this clone, and base qualities are not available.

The CDR3 covers 17 residues, taking in both the cysteine and the phenylalanine. Only the CDR3 region is kept as DNA, spanning 51 bases read in frame from base 1. The V end gives up 0 bases and the J end 0 bases, leaving 6 bases in the junction not matched to a gene. The germline V gene (reference sequence) yields SGHNT for CDR1 and YYREEE for CDR2. The immunoSEQ Assay, a bias-controlled multiplex PCR, was used to amplify TCRbeta CDR3 regions from genomic DNA. The authors' pipeline ran thus. The number of nucleated cells in each sample was estimated from the amplification of reference gene primers within the assay. Sequence reads were collapsed and filtered to measure the absolute abundance of every unique TCRbeta CDR3 rearrangement. For each sample, productive Simpson clonality was calculated as the square root of Simpson's diversity index across productive rearrangements. TCRdb holds this immuneACCESS table with in-frame rearrangements only. Some clones are missing; in checked studies, unresolved V genes explain under half, and the rest has no known cause. The V and J calls and the clone size are those of that table, but D and trimming were determined from the DNA. This sample holds some 150,000 clones; 65% to 85% were observed only once. Almost 6% of the sample is in the top ten clones.

Participants in the prospective study were aged roughly 18 to 89 years, lived in about two dozen United States geographic areas, and enrolled through a virtual design. In the prospective study, participants were assigned to cohorts based on the clinical history participants reported in a screening survey and a study questionnaire. A participant counted as exposed if, within 2 weeks of entering the study, that participant had been in contact with someone who had a PCR-confirmed or clinician-diagnosed COVID-19 case. Each participant in the prospective study had whole blood, serum and a nasopharyngeal or oropharyngeal swab collected by mobile phlebotomists. Additional blood draws and questionnaires over an approximately 2-month period could optionally be provided by prospective study participants. Before DNA extraction, blood samples from the prospective study were shipped at room temperature or frozen.

Sample: PBMCs or T cells enriched from blood (not recorded which). This receptor was identified in a woman aged 45-65 years who had been exposed to COVID-19. The V and J segments used are TRBV5-4 and TRBJ2-3, with TRBD2 identical over 8 junction bases. CDR3 loop: CASSLAGGRLSTDTQYF. The DNA sequence is given as TGTGCCAGCAGCTTGGCCGGCGGGAGGCTGAGCACAGATACGCAGTATTTT.